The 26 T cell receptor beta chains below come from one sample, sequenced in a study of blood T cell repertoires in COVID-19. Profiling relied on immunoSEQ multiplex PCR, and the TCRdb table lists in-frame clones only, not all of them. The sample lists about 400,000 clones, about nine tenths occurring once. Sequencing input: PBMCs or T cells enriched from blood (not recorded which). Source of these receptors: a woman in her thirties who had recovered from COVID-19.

The CDR3 DNA reads TGTGCCAGCAGTTTTGCCCGGGACAGCTATGGCTACACCTTC. It is translated as CASSFARDSYGYTF. The V call is TRBV27, the J call TRBJ1-2; 7 nucleotides line up with TRBD1. This CDR3 has 14 amino acids. The germline CDR1 and CDR2 sequences are MNHEY and SMNVEV (reference sequence). The V and J ends lost 3 bases and 4 bases, in that order; junction bases with no gene match: 5.

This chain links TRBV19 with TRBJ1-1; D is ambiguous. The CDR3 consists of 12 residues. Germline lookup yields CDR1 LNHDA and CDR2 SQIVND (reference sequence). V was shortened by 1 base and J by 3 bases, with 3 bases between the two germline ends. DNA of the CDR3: TGTGCCAGTAGTATAGTCGACACTGAAGCTTTCTTT. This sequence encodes CASSIVDTEAFF. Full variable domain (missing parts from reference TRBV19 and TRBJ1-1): DGGITQSPKYLFRKEGQNVTLSCEQNLNHDAMYWYRQDPGQGLRLIYYSQIVNDFQKGDIAEGYSVSREKKESFPLTVTSAQKNPTAFYLCASSIVDTEAFFGQGTRLTVV.

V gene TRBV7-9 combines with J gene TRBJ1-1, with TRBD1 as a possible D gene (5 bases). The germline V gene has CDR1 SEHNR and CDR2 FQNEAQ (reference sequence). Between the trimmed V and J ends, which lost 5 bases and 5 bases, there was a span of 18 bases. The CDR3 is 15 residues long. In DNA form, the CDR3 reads TGTGCCAGCAGCACAGGAATGGGAAAGGGGACTGAAGCTTTCTTT. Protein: CASSTGMGKGTEAFF. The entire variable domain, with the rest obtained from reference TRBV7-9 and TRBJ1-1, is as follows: DTGVSQNPRHKITKRGQNVTFRCDPISEHNRLYWYRQTLGQGPEFLTYFQNEAQLEKSRLLSDRFSAERPKGSFSTLEIQRTEQGDSAMYLCASSTGMGKGTEAFFGQGTRLTVV.

This CDR3 reads CASSLREKLFF. DNA of the CDR3: TGTGCCAGCAGCTTACGGGAAAAACTGTTTTTT. The chain recombines TRBV7-2 with TRBJ1-4, with D hard to call. This CDR3 is 11 amino acids long. CDR1 SGHTA and CDR2 FQGNSA come from the germline V gene. The V and J ends lost 2 bases and 8 bases respectively, with 3 bases between them.

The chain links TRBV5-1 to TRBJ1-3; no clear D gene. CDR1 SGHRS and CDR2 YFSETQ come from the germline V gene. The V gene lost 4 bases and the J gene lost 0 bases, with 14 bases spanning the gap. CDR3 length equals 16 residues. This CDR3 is CASSPSGRTSGNTIYF. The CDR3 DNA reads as TGCGCCAGCAGCCCGTCAGGTCGCACCTCTGGAAACACCATATATTTT. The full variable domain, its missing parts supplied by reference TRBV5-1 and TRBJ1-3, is KAGVTQTPRYLIKTRGQQVTLSCSPISGHRSVSWYQQTPGQGLQFLFEYFSETQRNKGNFPGRFSGRQFSNSRSEMNVSTLELGDSALYLCASSPSGRTSGNTIYFGEGSWLTVV.

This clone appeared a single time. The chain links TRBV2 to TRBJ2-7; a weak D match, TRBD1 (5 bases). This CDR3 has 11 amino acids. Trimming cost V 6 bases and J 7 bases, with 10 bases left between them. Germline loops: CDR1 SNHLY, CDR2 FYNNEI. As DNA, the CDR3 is TGTGCCAGCAGGGGGCTGGGGGAGCAGTACTTC. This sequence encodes CASRGLGEQYF.

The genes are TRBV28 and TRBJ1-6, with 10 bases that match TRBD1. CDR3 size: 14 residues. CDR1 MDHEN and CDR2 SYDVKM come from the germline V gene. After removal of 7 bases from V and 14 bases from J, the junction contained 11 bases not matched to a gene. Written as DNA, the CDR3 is TGTGCCAGCAAGACCGGGACAGGGGTGATGGCCCTCCACTTT. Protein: CASKTGTGVMALHF.

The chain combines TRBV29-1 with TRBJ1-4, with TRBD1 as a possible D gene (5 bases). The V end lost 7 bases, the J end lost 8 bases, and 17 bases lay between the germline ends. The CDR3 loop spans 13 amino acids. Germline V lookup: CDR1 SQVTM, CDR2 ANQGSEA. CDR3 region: CSAMTKRGEKLFF. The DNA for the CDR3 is TGCAGCGCGATGACCAAAAGGGGCGAAAAACTGTTTTTT.

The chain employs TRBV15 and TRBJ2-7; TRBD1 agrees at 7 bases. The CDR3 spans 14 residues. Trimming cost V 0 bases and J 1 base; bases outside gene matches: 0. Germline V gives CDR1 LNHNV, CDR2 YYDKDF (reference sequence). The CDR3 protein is CATSREGQSYEQYF. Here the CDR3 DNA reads TGTGCCACCAGCAGAGAGGGACAGTCCTACGAGCAGTACTTC.

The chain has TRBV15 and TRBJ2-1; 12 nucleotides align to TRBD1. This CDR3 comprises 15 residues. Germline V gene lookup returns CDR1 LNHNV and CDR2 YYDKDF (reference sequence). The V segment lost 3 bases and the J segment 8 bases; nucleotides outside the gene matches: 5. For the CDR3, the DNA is TGTGCCACCAGCAGGGGGGGACAGGGGGCGGATGAGCAGTTCTTC. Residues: CATSRGGQGADEQFF.

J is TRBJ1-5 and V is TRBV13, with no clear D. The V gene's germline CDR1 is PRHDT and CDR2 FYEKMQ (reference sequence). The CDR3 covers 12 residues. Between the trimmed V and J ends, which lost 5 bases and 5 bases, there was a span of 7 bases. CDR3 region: CASSAGDQPQHF. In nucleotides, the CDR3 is TGTGCCAGCAGCGCCGGGGATCAGCCCCAGCATTTT.

The CDR3 region has the DNA TGTGCCAGCAGCCAACCTCGGGTAAATTCACCCCTCCACTTT. This gives the protein CASSQPRVNSPLHF. This rearrangement joins TRBV28 to TRBJ1-6; D is uncertain. V lost 6 bases and J 7 bases, leaving 13 bases between the germline ends. The CDR3 covers 14 residues. Germline lookup yields CDR1 MDHEN and CDR2 SYDVKM.

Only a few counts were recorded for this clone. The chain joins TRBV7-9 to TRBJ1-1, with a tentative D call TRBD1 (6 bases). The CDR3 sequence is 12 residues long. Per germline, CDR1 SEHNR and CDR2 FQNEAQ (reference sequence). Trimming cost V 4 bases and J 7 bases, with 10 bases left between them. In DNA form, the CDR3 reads TGTGCCAGCAGCTCCAGGGGCCTTGAAGCTTTCTTT. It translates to CASSSRGLEAFF.

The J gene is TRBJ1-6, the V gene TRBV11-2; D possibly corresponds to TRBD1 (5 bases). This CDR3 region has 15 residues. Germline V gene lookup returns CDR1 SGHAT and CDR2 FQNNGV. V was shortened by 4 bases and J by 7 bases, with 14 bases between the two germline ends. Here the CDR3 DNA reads TGTGCCAGCAGCTCCACGGGGGTGAAAAATTCACCCCTCCACTTT. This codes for CASSSTGVKNSPLHF.

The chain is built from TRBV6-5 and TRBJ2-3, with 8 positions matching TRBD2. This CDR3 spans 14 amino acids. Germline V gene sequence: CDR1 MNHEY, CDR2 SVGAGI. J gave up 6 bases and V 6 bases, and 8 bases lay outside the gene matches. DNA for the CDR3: TGTGCCAGCAGACGGGAGGGGACCGTCGATACGCAGTATTTT. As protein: CASRREGTVDTQYF.

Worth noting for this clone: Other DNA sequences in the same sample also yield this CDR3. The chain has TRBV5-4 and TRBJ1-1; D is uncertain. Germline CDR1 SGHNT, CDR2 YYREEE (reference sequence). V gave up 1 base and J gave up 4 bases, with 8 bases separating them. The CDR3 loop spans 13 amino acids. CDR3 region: CASSLPGGTEAFF. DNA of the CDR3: TGTGCCAGCAGCTTGCCGGGAGGCACTGAAGCTTTCTTT.

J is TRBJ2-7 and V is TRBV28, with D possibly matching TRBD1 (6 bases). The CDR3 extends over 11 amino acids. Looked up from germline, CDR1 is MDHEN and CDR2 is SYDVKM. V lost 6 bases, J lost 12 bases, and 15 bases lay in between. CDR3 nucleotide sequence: TGTGCCAGCAGGGATACAGGGTGGCTGTACTTC. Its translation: CASRDTGWLYF.

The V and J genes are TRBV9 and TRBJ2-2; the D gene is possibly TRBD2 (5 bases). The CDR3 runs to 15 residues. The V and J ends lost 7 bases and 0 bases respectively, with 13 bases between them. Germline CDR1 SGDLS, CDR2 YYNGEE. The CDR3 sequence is CASRSGVANTGELFF. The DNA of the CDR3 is TGTGCCAGCCGATCCGGGGTGGCGAACACCGGGGAGCTGTTTTTT.

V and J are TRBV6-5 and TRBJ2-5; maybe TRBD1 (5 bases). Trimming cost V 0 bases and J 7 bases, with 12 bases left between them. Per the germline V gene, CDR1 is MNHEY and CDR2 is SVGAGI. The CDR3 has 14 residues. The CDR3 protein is CASSYSAGIGTQYF. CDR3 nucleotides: TGTGCCAGCAGTTACTCGGCAGGGATCGGGACCCAGTACTTC.

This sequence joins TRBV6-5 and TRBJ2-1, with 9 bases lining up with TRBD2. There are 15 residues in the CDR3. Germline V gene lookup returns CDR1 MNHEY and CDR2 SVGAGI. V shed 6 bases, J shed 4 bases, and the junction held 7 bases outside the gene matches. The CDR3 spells CASSPRGGRYNEQFF. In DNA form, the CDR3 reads TGTGCCAGCAGCCCGCGGGGGGGCCGTTACAATGAGCAGTTCTTC.

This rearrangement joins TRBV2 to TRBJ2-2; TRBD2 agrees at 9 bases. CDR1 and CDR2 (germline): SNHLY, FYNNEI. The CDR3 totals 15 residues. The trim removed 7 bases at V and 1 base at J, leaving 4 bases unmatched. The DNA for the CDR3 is TGTGCCAGCACTCGACTAGCGGTGAACACCGGGGAGCTGTTTTTT. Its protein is CASTRLAVNTGELFF.

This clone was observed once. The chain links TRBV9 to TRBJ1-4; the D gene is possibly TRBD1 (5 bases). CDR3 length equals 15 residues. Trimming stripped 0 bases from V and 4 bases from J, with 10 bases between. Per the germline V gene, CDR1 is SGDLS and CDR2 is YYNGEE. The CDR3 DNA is TGTGCCAGCAGCGTAGGCGGAGGGGATAATGAAAAACTGTTTTTT. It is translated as CASSVGGGDNEKLFF.

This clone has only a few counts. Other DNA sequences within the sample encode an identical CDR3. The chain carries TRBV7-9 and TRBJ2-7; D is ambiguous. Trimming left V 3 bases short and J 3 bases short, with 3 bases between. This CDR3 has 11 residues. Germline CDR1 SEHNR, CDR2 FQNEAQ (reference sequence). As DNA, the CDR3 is TGTGCCAGCAGCTTCAGCTACGAGCAGTACTTC. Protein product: CASSFSYEQYF. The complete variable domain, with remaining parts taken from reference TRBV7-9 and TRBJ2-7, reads DTGVSQNPRHKITKRGQNVTFRCDPISEHNRLYWYRQTLGQGPEFLTYFQNEAQLEKSRLLSDRFSAERPKGSFSTLEIQRTEQGDSAMYLCASSFSYEQYFGPGTRLTVT.

In DNA form, the CDR3 reads TGTGCCAGCAGCCAACGGGACAGGGGCTACGAGCAGTACTTC. This codes for CASSQRDRGYEQYF. V and J are TRBV3-1 (or the pseudogene TRBV3-2) and TRBJ2-7, with 10 nucleotides matching TRBD1. The CDR3 runs 14 residues. The germline V gene encodes CDR1 LGHDT and CDR2 YNNKEL (reference sequence). The J segment lost 3 bases and the V segment lost 2 bases, leaving 1 base of the junction unmatched.

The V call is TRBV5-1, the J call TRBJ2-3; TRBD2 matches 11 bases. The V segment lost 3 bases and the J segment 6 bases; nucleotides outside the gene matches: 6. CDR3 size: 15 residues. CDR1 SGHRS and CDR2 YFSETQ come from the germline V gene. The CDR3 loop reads CASSSGLAVVDTQYF. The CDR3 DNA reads TGCGCCAGCAGCTCGGGACTAGCGGTCGTGGATACGCAGTATTTT.

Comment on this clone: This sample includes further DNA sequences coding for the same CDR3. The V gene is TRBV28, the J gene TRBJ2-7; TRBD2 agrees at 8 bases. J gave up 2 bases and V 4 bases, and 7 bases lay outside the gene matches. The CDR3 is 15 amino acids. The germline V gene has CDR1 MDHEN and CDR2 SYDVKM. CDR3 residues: CASSSISGTPYEQYF. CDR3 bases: TGTGCCAGCAGTTCCATTAGCGGGACCCCCTACGAGCAGTACTTC. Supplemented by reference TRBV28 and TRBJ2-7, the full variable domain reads DVKVTQSSRYLVKRTGEKVFLECVQDMDHENMFWYRQDPGLGLRLIYFSYDVKMKEKGDIPEGYSVSREKKERFSLILESASTNQTSMYLCASSSISGTPYEQYFGPGTRLTVT.